These T cell receptor beta chains were read from a single sample in a study of tumor-infiltrating lymphocytes in primary liver carcinoma. MiXCR, run by TCRdb on the multiplex PCR reads, gives a single entry per CDR3 protein. The table includes a few hundred thousand distinct CDR3 sequences, nearly 60% detected once. Sequencing was performed on peripheral blood. The receptors here all came from a young woman with primary liver carcinoma and hepatitis B virus infection. The CDR3 runs from the conserved cysteine through the conserved F or W. The D gene is left open where the match is weak. Clone size is shown for a subset of rows, as once, few, many or a class of expanded clone.

NA	TRBV6-5	TRBJ2-3	few	TGTGCCAGCAGTTCCCTGGCTGGCACAGATATGCGGTATTTT	CASSSLAGTDMRYF
TRBD1	TRBV11-3	TRBJ2-1	many	TGTGCCAGCAGCTTACAAGGCCCCGGACAGGGTCTGGTCAATGAGCAGTTCTTC	CASSLQGPGQGLVNEQFF
TRBD2	TRBV14	TRBJ2-5	NA	TGTGCCAGCAGCGTCGGACTAGCGAGGTCGGAGACCCAGTACTTC	CASSVGLARSETQYF
TRBD1	TRBV10-1	TRBJ2-5	once	TGCGCCAGCAGCGGCCGGACAGGTGAGACCCAGCACTTC	CASSGRTGETQHF
TRBD1	TRBV30	TRBJ2-3	NA	TGTGCCTGGAGTGTACCGAGGGTGGGACAGGGGACAGATACGCAGTATTTT	CAWSVPRVGQGTDTQYF
NA	TRBV7-2	TRBJ2-5	NA	TGTGCCAGCAGCCCTTATACCGCTGGGACCCAGTACTTC	CASSPYTAGTQYF
NA	TRBV28	TRBJ2-7	few	TGTGCCAGCAGTTTTGGAGGGGCTGGGGCCTACGAGCAGTACTTC	CASSFGGAGAYEQYF
TRBD2	TRBV11-2	TRBJ2-5	NA	TGTGCCAGCAACTCAGGACTAGCGGGAGAGACCCAGTACTTC	CASNSGLAGETQYF
NA	TRBV6-2/TRBV6-3	TRBJ2-6	many	TGTGCCAGCAGTCCCGATTCGGCCCGATCTGGGGCCAACGTCCTGACTTTC	CASSPDSARSGANVLTF
NA	TRBV10-2	TRBJ1-4	NA	TGCGCCAGCAATGACCTACAGTCCTATGAAAAGCTGTTTTTT	CASNDLQSYEKLFF
NA	TRBV4-2	TRBJ2-7	many	TGTGCCAGCAGCCAAGATAGGAATTACGAGCAGTACTTC	CASSQDRNYEQYF
NA	TRBV28	TRBJ2-2	NA	TGTGCCAGCAGTTTTCAGGCGAACACCGGGGAGCTGTTTTTT	CASSFQANTGELFF
NA	TRBV5-4	TRBJ2-5	few	TGTGCCAGCAGCTTCCCCAGCGGGGAGACCCAGTACTTC	CASSFPSGETQYF
NA	TRBV29-1	TRBJ2-7	many	TGCAGCGTTTCGGAAACAGCCTACGAGCAGTACTTC	CSVSETAYEQYF
NA	TRBV4-2	TRBJ2-5	NA	TGTGCCAGCAGCCAAGATTCCGAGTGGCAAGAGACCCAGTACTTC	CASSQDSEWQETQYF
TRBD1	TRBV29-1	TRBJ1-1	many	TGCAGCGTCAGGACAGGGGGCACTGAAGCTTTCTTT	CSVRTGGTEAFF
TRBD2	TRBV5-5	TRBJ2-7	NA	TGTGCCAGCACCCGGGAGGGGACCTCCTACGAGCAGTACTTC	CASTREGTSYEQYF
NA	TRBV11-2	TRBJ1-5	NA	TGTGCCAGCAACAAGGACCCGGGAAGCAATCAGCCCCAGCATTTT	CASNKDPGSNQPQHF
NA	TRBV4-3	TRBJ2-7	NA	TGCGCCAGCAGCCAAGATGGAGAGTCCAGCTCCTACGAGCAGTACTTC	CASSQDGESSSYEQYF
NA	TRBV5-4	TRBJ2-6	NA	TGTGCCAGCAGCTCTGGGGCCCCAGGGGCCCACTCTGGGGCCAACGTCCTGACTTTC	CASSSGAPGAHSGANVLTF
NA	TRBV30	TRBJ2-1	NA	TGTGCCTGGAGCGGTGCACTGGGGGATGAGCAGTTCTTC	CAWSGALGDEQFF
NA	TRBV5-6	TRBJ2-7	NA	TGTGCCAGCAGCGCTGGGGCGCTGAGCTCCTACGAGCAGTACTTC	CASSAGALSSYEQYF
TRBD1	TRBV30	TRBJ2-2	NA	TGTGCCTGGAGTTCGACAGGGACCGGGGAGCTGTTTTTT	CAWSSTGTGELFF
NA	TRBV29-1	TRBJ2-7	many	TGCAGCGTGGCAAATTACTACGAGCAGTACTTC	CSVANYYEQYF
NA	TRBV14	TRBJ1-1	NA	TGTGCCAGCAGCCGCCGGTACATTGAAGCTTTCTTT	CASSRRYIEAFF
NA	TRBV6-1	TRBJ1-6	NA	TGTGCCACCTTCTTGAGGCAGGGCGATAGTTCACCCCTCCACTTT	CATFLRQGDSSPLHF
TRBD1	TRBV29-1	TRBJ2-3	many	TGCAGCGTTGAAGTTGCAGGGGGAAGAGATACGCAGTATTTT	CSVEVAGGRDTQYF
NA	TRBV7-9	TRBJ2-3	NA	TGTGCCAGCAGCCCATCAACGGCAGTGGGAGGCCCGGCAGATACGCAGTATTTT	CASSPSTAVGGPADTQYF
TRBD1	TRBV7-9	TRBJ2-3	NA	TGTGCCACCGAGACGACAGGGCCAGATACGCAGTATTTT	CATETTGPDTQYF
NA	TRBV6-1	TRBJ2-3	NA	TGTGCCAGCAGGGACAATCCCGGACGGGGGGCGGGAGATACGCAGTATTTT	CASRDNPGRGAGDTQYF
NA	TRBV7-9	TRBJ2-3	NA	TGTGTCAGCAGCTTTCCGCGTGGGAGATCTGGAGATACGCAGTATTTT	CVSSFPRGRSGDTQYF
NA	TRBV11-2	TRBJ2-7	NA	TGTGCCAGCAGCCTGCCAGCTGGTGAGACCATGTACTTC	CASSLPAGETMYF
NA	TRBV11-2	TRBJ2-2	NA	TGTGCCAGCAGCTTAATCGGCAAAATTGGGGAGCTGTTATTT	CASSLIGKIGELLF
NA	TRBV5-1	TRBJ2-1	few	TGCGCCAGCAGCTTCATGGGGTCTGCCCCGGGCAATGAGCAGTTCTTC	CASSFMGSAPGNEQFF
NA	TRBV29-1	TRBJ2-5	many	TGCAGCGTTGCTATCCTGTGGGCCCCCGATCAAGAGACCCAGTACTTC	CSVAILWAPDQETQYF
NA	TRBV6-2/TRBV6-3	TRBJ1-5	few	TGTGCCAGCAGATACCCGGGGGAATCGGGCAATCAGCCCCAGCATTTT	CASRYPGESGNQPQHF
TRBD1	TRBV7-9	TRBJ1-1	few	TGTGCCAGCAGCCCAGGGGGGAGCGCTGAAGCTTTCTTT	CASSPGGSAEAFF